One sample yielded the 25 T cell receptor beta chains listed below, sequenced in a study of post-analysis software for immune sequencing data. Study results and caveats: Several TRBV segments (TRBV5-6, TRBV5-1 and TRBV20-1 among them) occurred more frequently in patients than in controls.

Presence of unique molecular identifiers characterized the TCR beta cDNA libraries. TCRdb passed the PCR reads through MiXCR, listing each CDR3 protein once. The sample lists about 540,000 distinct CDR3 sequences, 34% seen once, with 5% to 6% in the top ten. These TCRs' antigens remain unknown. What was sequenced was blood. These receptors were collected from a girl under 18 with multiple sclerosis.

The chain links TRBV29-1 to TRBJ1-2, with TRBD1 identical over 7 bases. The CDR3 has 12 residues. Germline values: CDR1 SQVTM, CDR2 ANQGSEA. With 6 bases clipped from V and 3 bases from J, the junction kept 4 bases outside the gene matches. The CDR3 is CSVRDSYYGYTF. CDR3 coding DNA: TGCAGCGTACGGGACAGCTACTATGGCTACACCTTC.

This chain joins TRBV6-5 and TRBJ1-5, with a weak D call TRBD1 (6 bases). The germline CDR1 and CDR2 sequences are MNHEY and SVGAGI. The CDR3 consists of 17 residues. Trimming took off 4 bases at V and 0 bases at J, with 16 bases between the two ends. CDR3 in amino acids: CASSSTGSTLSNQPQHF. CDR3 bases: TGTGCCAGCAGTTCTACAGGGTCAACTCTTAGCAATCAGCCCCAGCATTTT.

The rearrangement joins TRBV10-3 to TRBJ2-1; TRBD1 or TRBD2 may be the D gene (6 bases each). Germline V gene lookup returns CDR1 ENHRY and CDR2 SYGVKD. V was pared by 8 bases and J by 4 bases, with 15 bases between. The CDR3 totals 14 residues. For the CDR3, the DNA is TGTGCCATCGGGTCGGGGGCGGATTACAATGAGCAGTTCTTC. Its protein product is CAIGSGADYNEQFF.

This clonotype was observed at least ten times. The rearrangement joins TRBV12-3 or TRBV12-4 to TRBJ2-1, with D possibly TRBD2 on 5 matching bases. Trimming removed 4 bases at V and 3 bases at J, with 10 bases between. The CDR3 contains 14 residues. The CDR3 is CASSWTGSYNEQFF. The CDR3 DNA reads TGTGCCAGCAGTTGGACGGGGAGCTACAATGAGCAGTTCTTC.

This clonotype appeared a few times. One end of the junction varies from germline; a read error may be responsible. The V gene is TRBV7-8, the J gene TRBJ2-5, with a tentative D call TRBD1 (5 bases). Germline assignment: CDR1 SGHVS and CDR2 FQNEAQ. The CDR3 is 17 residues long. The CDR3 here is CAGSLLVPRGPQETQYF. DNA for the CDR3: TGTGCCGGCAGCTTATTAGTCCCTAGGGGTCCACAAGAGACCCAGTACTTC.

The chain links TRBV28 to TRBJ2-1, with 9 nucleotides matching TRBD2. The length of the CDR3 is 15 residues. Germline values: CDR1 MDHEN, CDR2 SYDVKM. Germline trimming cut 7 bases from V and 6 bases from J; bases unmatched to any gene: 10. The CDR3 nucleotides are TGTGCCAGCATGTGGCCAGCTAGCGGGGCCAATGAGCAGTTCTTC. It specifies CASMWPASGANEQFF. Drawing the rest from reference TRBV28 and TRBJ2-1, the complete variable domain is DVKVTQSSRYLVKRTGEKVFLECVQDMDHENMFWYRQDPGLGLRLIYFSYDVKMKEKGDIPEGYSVSREKKERFSLILESASTNQTSMYLCASMWPASGANEQFFGPGTRLTVL.

The rearrangement joins TRBV12-3 or TRBV12-4 to TRBJ2-5, with TRBD1 identical over 10 bases. Trimming at V came to 6 bases and at J to 4 bases, leaving 11 bases not matched to a gene. CDR3 size: 16 residues. Here the CDR3 DNA reads TGTGCCAGCAGAGCCCCCGGGACAGGGGAGGGAGAGACCCAGTACTTC. This codes for CASRAPGTGEGETQYF.

This chain joins TRBV29-1 and TRBJ2-7; D may be TRBD2 (5 bases). The germline V gene encodes CDR1 SQVTM and CDR2 ANQGSEA. Between the trimmed V and J ends, which lost 4 bases and 5 bases, there was a span of 9 bases. The CDR3 runs to 11 residues. The CDR3 loop reads CSVGMRDEQYF. The CDR3 DNA follows: TGCAGCGTTGGTATGAGGGACGAGCAGTACTTC.

The rearrangement links TRBV20-1 to TRBJ2-3; D is undetermined. CDR3 length equals 13 residues. In germline, CDR1 is DFQATT, CDR2 SNEGSKA (reference sequence). V was shortened by 6 bases and J by 0 bases, with 10 bases between the two germline ends. CDR3: CSASSGSTDTQYF. The CDR3 DNA sequence: TGCAGTGCCTCGAGTGGTAGCACAGATACGCAGTATTTT.

Here the CDR3 DNA reads TGTGCCAGCAGCCCTAACAGGGATGAAAAACTGTTTTTT. Protein sequence: CASSPNRDEKLFF. The chain links TRBV11-2 to TRBJ1-4, with D tentatively TRBD1 (6 bases). CDR1 is SGHAT, CDR2 FQNNGV, per germline. Between the trimmed V and J ends, which lost 5 bases and 6 bases, there was a span of 10 bases. CDR3 length: 13 amino acids. The full variable domain, its missing parts supplied by reference TRBV11-2 and TRBJ1-4, is EAGVAQSPRYKIIEKRQSVAFWCNPISGHATLYWYQQILGQGPKLLIQFQNNGVVDDSQLPKDRFSAERLKGVDSTLKIQPAKLEDSAVYLCASSPNRDEKLFFGSGTQLSVL.

This clonotype has a handful of counts. This chain connects TRBV10-3 to TRBJ1-2; 8 bases agree with TRBD1. This CDR3 has 13 residues. In germline, CDR1 is ENHRY, CDR2 SYGVKD. After removal of 6 bases from V and 4 bases from J, the junction contained 4 bases not matched to a gene. CDR3 bases: TGTGCCATCAGCCCGGACAGGGCCTATGGCTACACCTTC. As protein: CAISPDRAYGYTF.

This clonotype was observed a handful of times. J is TRBJ2-2 and V is TRBV2; the D is unclear. The CDR3 has 14 amino acids. The V end lost 9 bases, the J end lost 7 bases, and 18 bases lay between the germline ends. CDR1 is SNHLY, CDR2 FYNNEI, per germline. CDR3 coding DNA: TGTGCCAGTCACCCCCCAAAGTCGCACGGGGAGCTGTTTTTT. Translating it yields CASHPPKSHGELFF.

This clonotype was observed a few times. The V and J genes are TRBV7-9 and TRBJ1-2; possibly TRBD1 for D (6 bases). Trimming took 3 bases from V and 5 from J, leaving 13 bases between them. The germline V gene encodes CDR1 SEHNR and CDR2 FQNEAQ (reference sequence). The CDR3 totals 14 residues. CDR3 nucleotide sequence: TGTGCCAGCAGCTTCCCGGGACACCATTATGGCTACACCTTC. Translation: CASSFPGHHYGYTF.

The rearrangement uses TRBV5-1 and TRBJ2-1, with unresolved D. V lost 0 bases to trimming and J lost 2 bases, with 6 bases between them. Germline V gives CDR1 SGHRS, CDR2 YFSETQ. CDR3 size: 14 residues. In DNA form, the CDR3 reads TGCGCCAGCAGCTTGGGCAGAACCTACAATGAGCAGTTCTTC. This gives the protein CASSLGRTYNEQFF.

This rearrangement joins TRBV24-1 to TRBJ2-1; D is perhaps TRBD1 (6 bases). Looked up from germline, CDR1 is KGHDR and CDR2 is SFDVKD. The CDR3 is made up of 15 amino acids. V was cut by 3 bases and J by 2 bases, with 10 bases left in between. The CDR3 region has the DNA TGTGCCACCAGTGATGCAGGGGAGCCCTACAATGAGCAGTTCTTC. It yields the protein CATSDAGEPYNEQFF.

This clonotype appeared a few times. The junction differs from germline at one of its ends, possibly a read error. J is TRBJ2-5 and V is TRBV7-7; D call uncertain. Germline V gene data show CDR1 as SSHAT and CDR2 as FNYEAQ (reference sequence). The CDR3 contains 16 residues. In DNA form, the CDR3 reads TGTGCTAGCAGCTTAGGGTTACTAATGGCCGGGGAGACCCAGTACTTC. It yields the protein CASSLGLLMAGETQYF.

This chain connects TRBV11-2 to TRBJ2-3; maybe TRBD1 (6 bases). CDR3 length: 16 amino acids. Trimming shortened V by 5 bases and J by 0 bases, and 15 bases separated the two germline ends. CDR1 and CDR2 (germline): SGHAT, FQNNGV. The CDR3 is CASSRTTTGSTDTQYF. CDR3 DNA sequence: TGTGCCAGCAGCCGAACCACGACAGGCAGCACAGATACGCAGTATTTT.

The chain couples TRBV20-1 to TRBJ2-7, with a tentative D call TRBD1 (6 bases). CDR3 size: 15 residues. Trimming removed 0 bases at V and 3 bases at J, with 15 bases between. Germline CDR1 and CDR2: DFQATT and SNEGSKA (reference sequence). The DNA of the CDR3 is TGCAGTGCTAGAGATCTATCGGGGACAATCTACGAGCAGTACTTC. As protein: CSARDLSGTIYEQYF.

This clonotype showed up just a few times. This sequence joins TRBV7-3 and TRBJ1-2; D may be TRBD1 (5 bases). CDR1 SGHTA and CDR2 FQGTGA come from the germline V gene. V was pared by 5 bases and J by 9 bases, with 22 bases between. This CDR3 comprises 15 residues. The DNA for the CDR3 is TGTGCCAGCAGCCCGGGTCCGCTTGGGGGGGGGAGCTACACCTTC. As protein: CASSPGPLGGGSYTF. Complete variable domain (other parts from reference TRBV7-3 and TRBJ1-2): GAGVSQTPSNKVTEKGKYVELRCDPISGHTALYWYRQSLGQGPEFLIYFQGTGAADDSGLPNDRFFAVRPEGSVSTLKIQRTERGDSAVYLCASSPGPLGGGSYTFGSGTRLTVV.

The V call is TRBV6-1, the J call TRBJ2-1; no clear D. The end of the DNA aligns better with TRBJ2-7, so the J call may be wrong. Germline V gene lookup returns CDR1 MNHNS and CDR2 SASEGT. The CDR3 contains 14 residues. The chain's CDR3 is CASSGGGFYNEQYF. The CDR3 DNA reads TGTGCCAGCAGTGGAGGCGGATTCTACAATGAGCAGTACTTC.

The V gene is TRBV18, the J gene TRBJ2-4; D is possibly TRBD1 (6 bases). Germline CDR1 KGHSH, CDR2 LQKENI. The CDR3 extends over 13 amino acids. V was clipped by 6 bases and J by 3 bases, with 9 bases between them. The CDR3 region is CASSGDIKNIQYF. Here the CDR3 DNA reads TGTGCCAGCTCTGGGGACATCAAAAACATTCAGTACTTC.

This clonotype was seen more than once but under ten times. The V and J genes are TRBV12-3 or TRBV12-4 and TRBJ2-5; 8 positions match TRBD2. J lost 4 bases, V lost 7 bases, and 8 bases had no gene match. The CDR3 contains 14 residues. The CDR3 loop is CASNHGGAGETQYF. The CDR3 DNA follows: TGTGCCAGCAACCACGGGGGGGCAGGAGAGACCCAGTACTTC.

The J gene is TRBJ1-5, the V gene TRBV4-1, with unresolved D. V was cut by 3 bases and J by 1 base, with 16 bases left in between. Germline assignment: CDR1 MGHRA and CDR2 YSYEKL. The CDR3 extends over 17 amino acids. The CDR3 loop reads CASSQGQVGLSNQPQHF. In DNA, the CDR3 is TGCGCCAGCAGCCAGGGTCAGGTAGGGCTCAGCAATCAGCCCCAGCATTTT.

This clonotype was seen a few times. V gene TRBV29-1 combines with J gene TRBJ2-2; 9 bases agree with TRBD2. J lost 3 bases, V lost 4 bases, and 9 bases had no gene match. The germline V gene has CDR1 SQVTM and CDR2 ANQGSEA. The CDR3 spans 16 residues. CDR3 residues: CSVVGRGGAYTGELFF. As DNA, the CDR3 is TGCAGCGTTGTAGGGCGCGGGGGGGCCTACACCGGGGAGCTGTTTTTT.

The chain combines TRBV12-3 or TRBV12-4 with TRBJ1-2; TRBD1 agrees at 8 bases. V shed 4 bases, J shed 2 bases, and the junction held 9 bases outside the gene matches. This CDR3 region has 16 residues. The CDR3 region is CASSSPGQALNYGYTF. The CDR3, as DNA: TGTGCCAGCAGTTCCCCGGGACAGGCCTTAAACTATGGCTACACCTTC.